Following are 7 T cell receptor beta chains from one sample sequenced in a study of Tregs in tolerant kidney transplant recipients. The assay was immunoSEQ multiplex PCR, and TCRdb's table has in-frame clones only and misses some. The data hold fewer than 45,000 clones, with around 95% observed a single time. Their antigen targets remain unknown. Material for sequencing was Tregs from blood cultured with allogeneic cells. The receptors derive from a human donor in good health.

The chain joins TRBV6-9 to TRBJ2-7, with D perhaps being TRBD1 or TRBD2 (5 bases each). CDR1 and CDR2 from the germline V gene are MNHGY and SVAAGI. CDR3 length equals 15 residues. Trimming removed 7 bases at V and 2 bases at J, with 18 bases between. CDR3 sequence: CASIPRGATTYEQYF. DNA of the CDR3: TGTGCCAGCATTCCACGGGGCGCCACTACCTACGAGCAGTACTTC.

The chain's CDR3 is CASSPYQGRGQPQHF. In nucleotides, the CDR3 is TGTGCCAGCAGCCCTTACCAGGGACGGGGTCAGCCCCAGCATTTT. The J gene is TRBJ1-5, the V gene TRBV7-6, with D possibly TRBD1 on 5 matching bases. V was shortened by 5 bases and J by 6 bases, with 17 bases between the two germline ends. This CDR3 region has 15 residues. The germline CDR1 and CDR2 sequences are SGHVS and FNYEAQ. Together with reference TRBV7-6 and TRBJ1-5, the CDR3 gives the full variable domain: GAGVSQSPRYKVTKRGQDVALRCDPISGHVSLYWYRQALGQGPEFLTYFNYEAQQDKSGLPNDRFSAERPEGSISTLTIQRTEQRDSAMYRCASSPYQGRGQPQHFGDGTRLSIL.

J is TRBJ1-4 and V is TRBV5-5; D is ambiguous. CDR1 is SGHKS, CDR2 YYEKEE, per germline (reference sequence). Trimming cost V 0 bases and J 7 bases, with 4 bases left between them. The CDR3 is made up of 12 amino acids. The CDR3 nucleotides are TGTGCCAGCAGCTTGGATCCTGAAAAACTGTTTTTT. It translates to CASSLDPEKLFF.

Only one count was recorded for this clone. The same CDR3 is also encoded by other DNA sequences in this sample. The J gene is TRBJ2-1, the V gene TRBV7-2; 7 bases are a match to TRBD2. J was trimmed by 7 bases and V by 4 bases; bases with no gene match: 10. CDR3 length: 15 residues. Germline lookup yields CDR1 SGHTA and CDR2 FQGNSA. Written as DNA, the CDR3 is TGTGCCAGCAGCTCCTTCGCGGGAGTCTTGAATGAGCAGTTCTTC. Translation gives CASSSFAGVLNEQFF.

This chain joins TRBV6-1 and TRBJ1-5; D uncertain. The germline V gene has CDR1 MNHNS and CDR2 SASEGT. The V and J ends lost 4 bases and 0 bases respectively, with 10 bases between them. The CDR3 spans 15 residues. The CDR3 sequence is CASSVSAYSNQPQHF. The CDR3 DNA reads TGTGCCAGCAGTGTGTCAGCCTATAGCAATCAGCCCCAGCATTTT.

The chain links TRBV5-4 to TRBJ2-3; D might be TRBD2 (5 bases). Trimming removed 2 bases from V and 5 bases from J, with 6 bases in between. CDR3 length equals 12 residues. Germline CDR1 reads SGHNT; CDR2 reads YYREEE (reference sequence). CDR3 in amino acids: CASSLRGDTQYF. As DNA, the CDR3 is TGTGCCAGCAGCTTACGGGGAGATACGCAGTATTTT.

The CDR3 is CASMGPGAGYGYTF. In DNA, the CDR3 is TGTGCCAGTATGGGGCCGGGGGCCGGCTATGGCTACACCTTC. The rearrangement uses TRBV19 and TRBJ1-2; D perhaps matches TRBD1 (6 bases). The CDR3 consists of 14 residues. V shed 7 bases and J shed 4 bases, with 16 bases lying between them. CDR1 and CDR2 from the germline V gene are LNHDA and SQIVND (reference sequence).